A single TCR beta chain is shown here with its context. Repertoires were generated with immunoSEQ multiplex PCR, while TCRdb's copy carries only in-frame clones and drops some. The sample contains 25,000 to 35,000 clones, about 86% of which appear only once. These data belong to a study of sequential checkpoint blockade in melanoma. For the study at large: First-line arms were nivolumab then ipilimumab, or the reverse, randomized 1:1. Maintenance nivolumab came after either treatment sequence.

The CDR3 totals 11 residues. Trimming left V 3 bases short and J 4 bases short, with 4 bases between. Germline lookup yields CDR1 SGHAT and CDR2 FQNNGV. Specified treatment: randomized to nivolumab then ipilimumab (arm A) or the reverse (arm B). None of the patients previously received DNA-damaging chemotherapy. Sorted cells were live CD3+CD8+, lacking CD19 and CD56, from PBMCs. The clonotype comes from a human donor with melanoma. The sequencing used CD8+ T cells sorted from blood (inferred from file names), collected from a patient given nivolumab and ipilimumab in sequence. The chain carries TRBV11-2 and TRBJ2-7; D unresolved. CDR3 DNA: TGTGCCAGCAGCTTGCTATACGAGCAGTACTTC. Amino acid sequence: CASSLLYEQYF.